This T cell receptor beta chain was captured in a study of spatial heterogeneity in lung cancer. Time point in this sample: sample taken at primary tumor resection. Sequencing of whole RNA from tumor, nontumor lung or frozen PBMC involved no sorting. TCRdb ran MiXCR on the 5' RACE reads and lists one entry per CDR3 protein. The table shows roughly 6,000 distinct CDR3 sequences, with 4.5% to 5.5% occurring only once. General study points: How many expanded intratumoral alpha and beta TCRs were present tracked the tumor mutation count, which was a count of nonsynonymous mutations.

At least ten counts were recorded for this clonotype. Its target is not known. This beta chain is an unintended read in a library built for alpha chains; its size means little. The TCR originated in a male donor with early-stage non-small cell lung cancer. Specimen: lung tumor tissue, collected at surgery.

CDR3 region: CASSSGLAGGEETQYF. The CDR3 DNA follows: TGTGCCAGCAGCTCAGGACTAGCGGGAGGGGAAGAGACCCAGTACTTC. This chain joins TRBV11-1 and TRBJ2-5; TRBD2 matches 15 bases. This CDR3 has 16 amino acids. Losses at the gene ends were 4 bases for V and 3 bases for J; bases not matched to a gene: 3. From germline, CDR1 is SGHAT and CDR2 FQDESV (reference sequence). The variable domain in full, completed from reference TRBV11-1 and TRBJ2-5, reads EAEVAQSPRYKITEKSQAVAFWCDPISGHATLYWYRQILGQGPELLVQFQDESVVDDSQLPKDRFSAERLKGVDSTLKIQPAELGDSAMYLCASSSGLAGGEETQYFGPGTRLLVL.